The entry below describes one T cell receptor (beta chain). Individuals drawn from approximately 22 US areas were roughly 18 to 100 years old. Grouping used clinical history reported by participants in a survey and questionnaire. The data originate from a study of blood T cell repertoires in COVID-19. Study at large: Sources were T cells, B-cell-depleted T cells, or PBMCs; the material itself was cDNA or gDNA.

V gave up 7 bases and J gave up 4 bases; unmatched junction bases: 7. The CDR3 has 14 residues. Germline V gene data show CDR1 as SGDLS and CDR2 as YYNGEE. Original handling: From reference gene primer amplification, estimates of nucleated cell counts were derived. Method: immunoSEQ multiplex PCR; TCRdb's copy keeps in-frame clones and lacks some. That table gives V, J and clone size, and the DNA gave D and trimming. The data show over 200,000 clones, roughly 89% seen once. The specimen sequenced was PBMCs or T cells enriched from blood (not recorded which). The sequence came from a man between 35 and 55 years old who had recovered from COVID-19. This chain joins TRBV9 and TRBJ2-1; 8 bases agree with TRBD2. CDR3 DNA: TGTGCCAGCCAAACTAGCGGAGCTTACAATGAGCAGTTCTTC. It translates to CASQTSGAYNEQFF.